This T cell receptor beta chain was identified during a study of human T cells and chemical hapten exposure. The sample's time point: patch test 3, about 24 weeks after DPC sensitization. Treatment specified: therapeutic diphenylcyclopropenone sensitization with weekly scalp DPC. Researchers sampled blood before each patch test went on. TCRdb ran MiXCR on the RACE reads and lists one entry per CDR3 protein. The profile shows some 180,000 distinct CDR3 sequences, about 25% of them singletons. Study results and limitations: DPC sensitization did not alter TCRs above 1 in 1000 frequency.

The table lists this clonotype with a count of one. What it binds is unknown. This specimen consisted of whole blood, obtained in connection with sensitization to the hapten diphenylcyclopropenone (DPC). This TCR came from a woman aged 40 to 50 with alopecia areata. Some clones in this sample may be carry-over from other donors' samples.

CDR3 nucleotide sequence: TGTGCCAGCAGGGTACAGGGGGACTATGGCTACACCTTC. As protein: CASRVQGDYGYTF. The chain has TRBV6-1 and TRBJ1-2; 8 bases line up with TRBD1. The germline V gene has CDR1 MNHNS and CDR2 SASEGT. The ends lost 6 bases at V and 3 bases at J; junction bases unmatched: 3. CDR3 size: 13 residues.